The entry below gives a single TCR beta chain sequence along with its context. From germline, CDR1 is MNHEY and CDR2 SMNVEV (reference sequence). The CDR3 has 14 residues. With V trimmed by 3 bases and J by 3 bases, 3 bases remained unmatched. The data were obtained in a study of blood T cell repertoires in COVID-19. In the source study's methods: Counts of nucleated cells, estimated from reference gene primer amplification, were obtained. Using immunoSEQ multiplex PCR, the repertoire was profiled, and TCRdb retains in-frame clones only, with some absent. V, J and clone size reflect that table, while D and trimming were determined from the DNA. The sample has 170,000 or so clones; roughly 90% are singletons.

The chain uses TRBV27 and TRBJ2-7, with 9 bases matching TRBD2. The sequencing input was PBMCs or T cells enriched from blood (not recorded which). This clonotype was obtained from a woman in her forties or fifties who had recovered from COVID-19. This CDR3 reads CASSLSSGNYEQYF. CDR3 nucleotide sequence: TGTGCCAGCAGTTTGTCTAGCGGGAACTACGAGCAGTACTTC.